The sequence of this T cell receptor (beta chain) was determined in a study of T-cell memory formation after mild COVID-19. On the study more broadly: Largely, the TCR clusters proved donor specific.

TCRdb used MiXCR to reprocess the 5' RACE reads, holding one entry per CDR3 protein. The sample carries hundreds of thousands of distinct CDR3 sequences, 19% recorded once. The CDR3 extends over 16 amino acids. CDR1 is SEHNR and CDR2 is FQNEAQ in the germline V gene (reference sequence). Trimming cost V 5 bases and J 3 bases, with 18 bases left between them. This clonotype originated in a young man who had mild COVID-19 (a few samples of this study predate the infection). Cell type and time point are not known. This chain links TRBV7-9 with TRBJ2-3; D is tentatively TRBD1 or TRBD2 (6 bases each). The sequencing input was PBMCs or a T cell subset sorted from them (not recorded which). The CDR3 protein is CASSLTQSGATDTQYF. CDR3 coding DNA: TGTGCCAGCAGCCTCACACAATCGGGGGCTACAGATACGCAGTATTTT.